A selection of T cell receptor beta chains follows, all from one sample in a study of blood T cell repertoires in COVID-19. The method was immunoSEQ multiplex PCR; TCRdb's version includes in-frame clones alone and lacks a portion of them. This table holds roughly 240,000 clones, 70% to 90% found once. Source material: peripheral blood. The receptors stem from a man younger than 35 with active or convalescent COVID-19. Both conserved end residues are part of each CDR3. Fields, in order: V gene, clone size, J gene, D gene, CDR3 protein, CDR3 DNA. The D gene is left open where the match is weak. For some rows the clone size is stated as once, few or many, or as a class when expanded; others skip it.

V: TRBV6-1; size: NA; J: TRBJ1-1; D: TRBD1; CDR3: CASSSRQGRNTEAFF; DNA: TGTGCCAGCAGTTCCAGACAGGGAAGGAACACTGAAGCTTTCTTT
V: TRBV5-1; size: once; J: TRBJ2-1; D: TRBD1; CDR3: CASELGGQGAYEQFF; DNA: TGCGCCAGCGAATTAGGGGGACAGGGGGCCTATGAGCAGTTCTTC
V: TRBV4-1; size: NA; J: TRBJ2-7; D: NA; CDR3: CASSQTKDSSYEQYF; DNA: TGCGCCAGCAGCCAAACCAAAGACAGTTCCTACGAGCAGTACTTC
V: TRBV6-5; size: NA; J: TRBJ2-1; D: TRBD2; CDR3: CASRRTSGRHNEQFF; DNA: TGTGCCAGCAGGAGAACTAGCGGGCGCCACAATGAGCAGTTCTTC
V: TRBV2; size: NA; J: TRBJ2-2; D: TRBD1; CDR3: CASTRKTGAGGELFF; DNA: TGTGCCAGCACCCGTAAGACAGGGGCGGGCGGGGAGCTGTTTTTT
V: TRBV4-2; size: NA; J: TRBJ1-6; D: NA; CDR3: CASSPGLGNSPLHF; DNA: TGTGCCAGCAGCCCCGGACTGGGGAATTCACCCCTCCACTTT
V: TRBV6-5; size: NA; J: TRBJ2-5; D: NA; CDR3: CASRRGRGQETQYF; DNA: TGTGCCAGCAGAAGAGGACGGGGCCAAGAGACCCAGTACTTC
V: TRBV5-1; size: NA; J: TRBJ1-4; D: NA; CDR3: CASSSGLGTTNEKLFF; DNA: TGCGCCAGCAGCTCGGGACTCGGGACAACTAATGAAAAACTGTTTTTT
V: TRBV14; size: NA; J: TRBJ2-5; D: TRBD2; CDR3: CASSLLGGLVETQYF; DNA: TGTGCCAGCAGCCTCCTCGGGGGGTTAGTGGAGACCCAGTACTTC
V: TRBV9; size: few; J: TRBJ1-1; D: TRBD1; CDR3: CASRPPGTENTEAFF; DNA: TGTGCCAGCAGGCCCCCCGGGACAGAGAACACTGAAGCTTTCTTT
V: TRBV11-2; size: few; J: TRBJ1-2; D: NA; CDR3: CASSPLRVSGGYTF; DNA: TGTGCCAGCAGCCCCCTGCGGGTTTCGGGGGGCTACACCTTC
V: TRBV4-3; size: NA; J: TRBJ1-1; D: TRBD1; CDR3: CASSQDVGAGGLYTEAFF; DNA: TGCGCCAGCAGCCAAGATGTGGGGGCAGGGGGCCTTTACACTGAAGCTTTCTTT
V: TRBV19; size: NA; J: TRBJ1-2; D: NA; CDR3: CASTPAGVGYGYTF; DNA: TGTGCCAGTACCCCCGCGGGGGTCGGCTATGGCTACACCTTC
V: TRBV6-5; size: few; J: TRBJ1-1; D: NA; CDR3: CASSLKRSTEAFF; DNA: TGTGCCAGCAGTTTAAAGAGGAGCACTGAAGCTTTCTTT
V: TRBV6-5; size: NA; J: TRBJ2-1; D: NA; CDR3: CASRGDSSYNEQFF; DNA: TGTGCCAGCAGGGGGGACTCCTCCTACAATGAGCAGTTCTTC
V: TRBV7-8; size: NA; J: TRBJ1-1; D: NA; CDR3: CASSSLRNTEAFF; DNA: TGTGCCAGCAGCTCTCTACGGAACACTGAAGCTTTCTTT
V: TRBV2; size: NA; J: TRBJ1-2; D: TRBD1; CDR3: CASSEGTGGAILYGYTF; DNA: TGTGCCAGCAGTGAGGGGACAGGGGGCGCGATTCTCTATGGCTACACCTTC